This T cell receptor (beta chain) was identified during a study of metastatic and nonmetastatic thyroid tumors. Across the whole study: It was across blood and tumor or nodule tissue from malignant and benign thyroid patients that repertoires were compared.

The CDR3 is made up of 16 amino acids. The V gene's germline CDR1 is KGHDR and CDR2 SFDVKD. V was clipped by 3 bases and J by 4 bases; unmatched bases: 3. As concerns this clone: Its antigen is undetermined.

Via MiXCR, TCRdb re-called the PCR reads. The top ten clones hold about 23% of a sample with roughly 35,000 clones, less than 40% of them seen once. Study-level results: TCR beta diversity was reportedly significantly higher in malignant thyroid tumors than benign nodules, in blood and tumor.

All patients were untreated before thyroid surgery. The chain employs TRBV24-1 and TRBJ2-1; 12 bases match TRBD2. This sequence was found in a female donor with papillary thyroid cancer or a benign thyroid nodule (not recorded which). Some clones in this sample may be carry-over from other donors' samples. Sequenced: tumor tissue. CDR3 region: CATSDPGLAGYNEQFF. CDR3 sequence (DNA): TGTGCCACCAGTGATCCGGGACTAGCGGGTTACAATGAGCAGTTCTTC.